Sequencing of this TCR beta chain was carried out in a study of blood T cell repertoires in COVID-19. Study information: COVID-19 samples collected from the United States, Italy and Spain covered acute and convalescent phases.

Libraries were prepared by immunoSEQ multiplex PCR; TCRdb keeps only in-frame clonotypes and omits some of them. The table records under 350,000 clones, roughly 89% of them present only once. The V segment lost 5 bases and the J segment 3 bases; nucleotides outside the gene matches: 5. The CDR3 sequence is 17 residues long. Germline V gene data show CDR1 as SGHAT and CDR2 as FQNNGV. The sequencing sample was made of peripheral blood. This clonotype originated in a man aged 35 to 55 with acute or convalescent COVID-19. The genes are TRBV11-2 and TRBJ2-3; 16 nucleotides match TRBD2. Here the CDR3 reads CASSPRGLAGGTDTQYF. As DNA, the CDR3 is TGTGCCAGCAGCCCCAGGGGACTAGCGGGGGGGACAGATACGCAGTATTTT.